Given below is one T cell receptor (beta chain) in context. Its antigen is not known. This CDR3 is built from 18 residues. Germline assignment: CDR1 LNHDA and CDR2 SQIVND (reference sequence). The trim removed 7 bases at V and 1 base at J, leaving 18 bases unmatched. It was with 60 Vbeta and 13 Jbeta primers that the PCR ran. The method was immunoSEQ multiplex PCR; TCRdb's version includes in-frame clones alone and lacks a portion of them. The table lists 170,000 or so clones, around 80% of them singletons. The data were taken from a study of cytomegalovirus exposure and HLA in healthy donors. Study-wide results and limits: The authors assumed roughly uniform sequencing depth across donors for presence/absence analyses.

The chain employs TRBV19 and TRBJ1-1; 7 positions agree with TRBD1. This clonotype originated in a woman aged 45-60 years in good health and CMV-seropositive. Material: PBMCs. CDR3 residues: CASKRDPGTVPGNTEAFF. The CDR3 DNA follows: TGTGCCAGTAAACGAGATCCGGGGACAGTCCCTGGGAACACTGAAGCTTTCTTT. Full variable domain (outside the CDR3, taken from reference TRBV19 and TRBJ1-1): DGGITQSPKYLFRKEGQNVTLSCEQNLNHDAMYWYRQDPGQGLRLIYYSQIVNDFQKGDIAEGYSVSREKKESFPLTVTSAQKNPTAFYLCASKRDPGTVPGNTEAFFGQGTRLTVV.